This T cell receptor beta chain is from a study of OX40 agonist ivuxolimab in advanced cancers. Across the study: Age averaged roughly 60 years (range roughly 23 to 79), and 82.7% were male.

Study-level results: Clonal expansion by week 6 occurred in CD4+ and CD8+ blood T cells (at 0.1 to 3.0 mg/kg).

Peripheral blood came from all dose cohorts at three timepoints. Comments on this clone: The target antigen is unknown.

Deletions cut 3 bases from V and 4 bases from J, with 4 bases between. CDR3 length equals 13 residues. CDR1 and CDR2 (germline): ENHRY, SYGVKD. Generated by immunoSEQ multiplex PCR, the TCRdb table keeps only in-frame clones and is missing some. The sample contains about 70,000 clones, roughly 89% of which appear only once. Specimen: CD4+ or CD8+ T cells sorted from blood, collected in a trial of the OX40 agonist ivuxolimab. This TCR was recovered from an adult with an advanced solid tumor such as melanoma, head and neck, liver or kidney cancer. J is TRBJ1-6 and V is TRBV10-3; D gene unclear. CDR3 DNA sequence: TGTGCCATCAGTGAACAGTATAATTCACCCCTCCACTTT. It specifies CAISEQYNSPLHF.